This entry concerns a single T cell receptor (beta chain). Assay used: immunoSEQ multiplex PCR; TCRdb lists only in-frame clones, some missing. The repertoire has some 100,000 clones, 90% to 95% of them found once; the top ten carry 6.5%. The sample originates from a study of siplizumab effects on memory and regulatory T cells. The source material was CD8+ T cells sorted from blood. This receptor was identified in a human donor in good health.

This CDR3 reads CASSSPGTGGSYNYGYTF. CDR3 nucleotides: TGTGCCAGCAGCTCCCCCGGGACAGGGGGCTCCTATAACTATGGCTACACCTTC. The chain combines TRBV9 with TRBJ1-2; 12 bases fit TRBD1. Germline values: CDR1 SGDLS, CDR2 YYNGEE. The junction had 11 bases not matched to a gene; V was cut back by 4 bases and J by 1 base. The CDR3 contains 18 residues.